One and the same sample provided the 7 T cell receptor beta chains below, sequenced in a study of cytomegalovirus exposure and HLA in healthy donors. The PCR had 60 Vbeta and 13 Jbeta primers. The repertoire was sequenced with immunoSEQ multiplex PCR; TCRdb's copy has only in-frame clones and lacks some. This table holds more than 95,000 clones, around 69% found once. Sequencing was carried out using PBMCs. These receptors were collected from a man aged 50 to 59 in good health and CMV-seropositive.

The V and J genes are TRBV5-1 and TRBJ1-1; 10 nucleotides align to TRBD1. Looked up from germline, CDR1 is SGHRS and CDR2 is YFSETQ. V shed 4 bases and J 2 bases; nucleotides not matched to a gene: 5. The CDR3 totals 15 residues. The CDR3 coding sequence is TGCGCCAGCAGCAGGGGACAGGGGATAAACACTGAAGCTTTCTTT. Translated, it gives CASSRGQGINTEAFF.

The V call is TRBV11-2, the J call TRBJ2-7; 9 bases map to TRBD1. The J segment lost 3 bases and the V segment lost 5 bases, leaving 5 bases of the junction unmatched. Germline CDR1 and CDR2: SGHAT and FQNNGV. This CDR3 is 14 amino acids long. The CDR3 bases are TGTGCCAGCAGCCAAGGACAGGGGATCTACGAGCAGTACTTC. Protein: CASSQGQGIYEQYF.

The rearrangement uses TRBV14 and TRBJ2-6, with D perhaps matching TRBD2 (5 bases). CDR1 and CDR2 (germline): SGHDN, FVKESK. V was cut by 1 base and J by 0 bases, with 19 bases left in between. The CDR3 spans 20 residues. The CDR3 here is CASSQGEEGRPLSGANVLTF. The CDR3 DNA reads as TGTGCCAGCAGCCAAGGAGAAGAGGGCCGTCCCCTCTCTGGGGCCAACGTCCTGACTTTC.

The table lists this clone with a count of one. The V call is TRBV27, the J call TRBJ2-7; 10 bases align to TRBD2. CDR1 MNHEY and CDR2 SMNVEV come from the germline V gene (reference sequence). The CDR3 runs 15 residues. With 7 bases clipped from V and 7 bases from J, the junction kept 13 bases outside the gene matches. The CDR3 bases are TGTGCCAGCAAATTGGGGCTAGCGGGGGACCTGGAGCAGTACTTC. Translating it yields CASKLGLAGDLEQYF.

The CDR3: CASSSGQGAYEQYF. In DNA, the CDR3 is TGTGCCAGCAGTTCGGGACAGGGGGCGTACGAGCAGTACTTC. V gene TRBV27 combines with J gene TRBJ2-7; 12 nucleotides match TRBD1. Germline V gene data show CDR1 as MNHEY and CDR2 as SMNVEV (reference sequence). CDR3 size: 14 residues. V shed 4 bases, J shed 4 bases, and the junction held 2 bases outside the gene matches.

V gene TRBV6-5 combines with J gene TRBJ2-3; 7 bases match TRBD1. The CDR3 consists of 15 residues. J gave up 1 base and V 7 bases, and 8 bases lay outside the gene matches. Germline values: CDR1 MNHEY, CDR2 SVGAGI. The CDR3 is CASTKRDSRTDTQYF. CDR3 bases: TGTGCCAGCACCAAAAGGGACAGTCGCACAGATACGCAGTATTTT.

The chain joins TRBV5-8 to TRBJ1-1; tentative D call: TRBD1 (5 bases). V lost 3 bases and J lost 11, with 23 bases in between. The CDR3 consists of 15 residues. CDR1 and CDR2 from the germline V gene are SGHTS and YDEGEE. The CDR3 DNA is TGTGCCAGCAGCTCCAATCTAGGACGTGGAGGGACGGCTTTCTTT. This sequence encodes CASSSNLGRGGTAFF.